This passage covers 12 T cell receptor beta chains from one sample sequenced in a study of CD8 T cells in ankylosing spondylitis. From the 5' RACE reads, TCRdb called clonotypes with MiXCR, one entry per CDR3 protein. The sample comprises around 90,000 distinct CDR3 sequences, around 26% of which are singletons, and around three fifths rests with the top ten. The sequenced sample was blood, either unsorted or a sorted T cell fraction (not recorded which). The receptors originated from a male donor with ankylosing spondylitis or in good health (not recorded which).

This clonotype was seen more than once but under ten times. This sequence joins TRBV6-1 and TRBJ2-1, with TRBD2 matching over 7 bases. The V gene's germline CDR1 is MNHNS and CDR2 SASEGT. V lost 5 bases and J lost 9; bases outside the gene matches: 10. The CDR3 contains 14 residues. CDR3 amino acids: CASSLGLGNFEQFF. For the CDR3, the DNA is TGTGCCAGCAGTCTCGGACTAGGAAACTTTGAGCAGTTCTTC.

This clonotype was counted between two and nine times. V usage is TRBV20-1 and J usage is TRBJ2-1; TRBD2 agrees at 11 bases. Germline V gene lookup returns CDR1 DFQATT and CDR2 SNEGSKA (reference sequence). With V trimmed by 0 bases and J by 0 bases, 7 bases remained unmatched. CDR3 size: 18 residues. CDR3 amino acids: CSARDLGLAGFSYNEQFF. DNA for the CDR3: TGCAGTGCTAGAGATCTTGGACTAGCGGGCTTCTCCTACAATGAGCAGTTCTTC.

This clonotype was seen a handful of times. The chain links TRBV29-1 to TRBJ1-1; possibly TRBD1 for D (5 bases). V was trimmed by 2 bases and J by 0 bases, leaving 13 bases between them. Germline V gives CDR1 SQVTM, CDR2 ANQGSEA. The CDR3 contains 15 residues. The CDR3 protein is CSVESYRLMNTEAFF. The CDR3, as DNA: TGCAGCGTTGAATCGTACAGGCTGATGAACACTGAAGCTTTCTTT. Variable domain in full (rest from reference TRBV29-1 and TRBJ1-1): SAVISQKPSRDICQRGTSLTIQCQVDSQVTMMFWYRQQPGQSLTLIATANQGSEATYESGFVIDKFPISRPNLTFSTLTVSNMSPEDSSIYLCSVESYRLMNTEAFFGQGTRLTVV.

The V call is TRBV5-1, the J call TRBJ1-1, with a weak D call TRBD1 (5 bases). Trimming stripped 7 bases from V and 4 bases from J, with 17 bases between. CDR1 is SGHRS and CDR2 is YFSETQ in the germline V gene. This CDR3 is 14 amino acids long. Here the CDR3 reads CASLSGTAGTEAFF. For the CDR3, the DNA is TGCGCCAGCTTATCCGGGACGGCGGGCACTGAAGCTTTCTTT.

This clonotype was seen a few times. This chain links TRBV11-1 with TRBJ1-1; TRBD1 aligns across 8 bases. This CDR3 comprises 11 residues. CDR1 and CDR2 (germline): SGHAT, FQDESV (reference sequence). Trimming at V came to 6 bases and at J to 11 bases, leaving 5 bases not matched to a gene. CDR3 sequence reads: CASSQGARAFF. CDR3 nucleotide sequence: TGTGCCAGCAGTCAGGGGGCGCGGGCTTTCTTT.

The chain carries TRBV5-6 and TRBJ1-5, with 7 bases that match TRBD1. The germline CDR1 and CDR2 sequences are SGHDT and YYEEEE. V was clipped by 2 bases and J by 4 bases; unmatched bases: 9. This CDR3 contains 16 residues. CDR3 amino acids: CASSFYRGTDNQPQHF. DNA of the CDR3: TGTGCCAGCAGCTTCTACCGTGGGACAGATAATCAGCCCCAGCATTTT.

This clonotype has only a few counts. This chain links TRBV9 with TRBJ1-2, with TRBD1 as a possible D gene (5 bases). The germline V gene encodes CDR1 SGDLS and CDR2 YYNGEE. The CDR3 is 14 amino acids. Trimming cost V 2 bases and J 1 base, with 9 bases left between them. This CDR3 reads CASSVNRNNYGYTF. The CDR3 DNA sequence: TGTGCCAGCAGCGTCAACAGGAATAACTATGGCTACACCTTC.

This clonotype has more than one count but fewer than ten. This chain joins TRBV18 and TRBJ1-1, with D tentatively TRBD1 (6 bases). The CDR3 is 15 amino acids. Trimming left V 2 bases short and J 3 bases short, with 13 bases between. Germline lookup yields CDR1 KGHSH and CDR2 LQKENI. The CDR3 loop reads CASSPFEGVDTEAFF. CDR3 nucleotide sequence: TGTGCCAGCTCACCATTTGAGGGGGTGGACACTGAAGCTTTCTTT.

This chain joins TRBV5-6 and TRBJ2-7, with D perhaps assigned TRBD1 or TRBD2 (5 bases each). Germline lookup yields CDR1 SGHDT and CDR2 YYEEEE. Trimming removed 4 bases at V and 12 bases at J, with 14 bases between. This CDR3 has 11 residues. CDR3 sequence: CASSGTEDWYV. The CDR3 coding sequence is TGTGCCAGCAGCGGGACGGAGGATTGGTACGTC.

CDR3 loop: CATLGAAKHPIATNEKLFF. CDR3 bases: TGTGCCACTCTTGGGGCAGCCAAACACCCCATCGCAACTAATGAAAAACTGTTTTTT. The chain combines TRBV24-1 with TRBJ1-4, with D perhaps matching TRBD1 (5 bases). The CDR3 contains 19 residues. V was clipped by 10 bases and J by 0 bases, with 26 bases between them. CDR1 and CDR2 from the germline V gene are KGHDR and SFDVKD.

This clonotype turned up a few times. The CDR3 DNA is TGCGCCAGCAGCGCACTAGCGGAAGAGACCCAGTACTTC. Translation gives CASSALAEETQYF. V usage is TRBV5-1 and J usage is TRBJ2-5; 8 bases are shared with TRBD2. In germline, CDR1 is SGHRS, CDR2 YFSETQ. The CDR3 totals 13 residues. V lost 4 bases and J lost 3; bases outside the gene matches: 2.

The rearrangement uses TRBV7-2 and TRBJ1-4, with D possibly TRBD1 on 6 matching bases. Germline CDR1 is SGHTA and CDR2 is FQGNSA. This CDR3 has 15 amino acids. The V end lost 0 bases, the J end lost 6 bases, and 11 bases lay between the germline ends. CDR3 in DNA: TGTGCCAGCAGCTTAGCTTCAGGGGAGCATGAAAAACTGTTTTTT. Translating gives CASSLASGEHEKLFF.